What follows describes a single T cell receptor beta chain. Its antigen is unknown. TCRdb keeps only in-frame clones here, not all; method: immunoSEQ multiplex PCR. The table lists about 5,800 clones, approximately 77% of them singletons, with around 13% in the top ten. The data derive from a study of OX40 agonist ivuxolimab in advanced cancers. Overall study: With ivuxolimab, an agonistic anti-OX40 (CD134) antibody, patients were treated. The dose-escalation group included hepatocellular carcinoma, melanoma, renal cell carcinoma and head and neck cancer. Whole-study findings and limits: There were, on average, more expanded clones in CD8+ T cells than in CD4+.

CDR1 and CDR2 (germline): SGHVS, FNYEAQ. This CDR3 is 13 amino acids long. The ends were cut back, 5 bases at V and 1 base at J, with 8 bases in the middle. The source was CD4+ or CD8+ T cells sorted from blood, collected in a trial of the OX40 agonist ivuxolimab. This chain connects TRBV7-6 to TRBJ1-1; D possibly corresponds to TRBD1 (6 bases). The clonotype was recovered from an adult with an advanced solid tumor such as melanoma, head and neck, liver or kidney cancer. CDR3 residues: CASSQGGNTEAFF. CDR3 coding DNA: TGTGCCAGCAGCCAAGGGGGGAACACTGAAGCTTTCTTT.